This T cell receptor (beta chain) was captured in a study of shared clonotypes between healthy human individuals. Findings of the study overall: The generation probabilities recorded for non-shared clonotypes fell below those of clonotypes shared by all four donors. The researchers took only blood, and tissue repertoires probably look different.

To note about this clone: The antigen is undetermined. Other DNA sequences of this sample code for an identical CDR3.

Original data processing: ImmunoSEQ output lacked quality scores and full-length reads, limiting matched filtering. The repertoire was sequenced with immunoSEQ multiplex PCR; TCRdb's copy has only in-frame clones and lacks some. The V and J calls and the clone size are those of that table, but D and trimming were determined from the DNA. The sample consists of just over 2,000,000 clones, approximately 94% of them appearing once. Naive-designated CD8 cells lacked CD45RO, were positively enriched for CCR7, and omitted terminally differentiated effector memory CD45RA+ cells. The ends were cut back, 1 base at V and 3 bases at J, with 8 bases in the middle. Germline CDR1 reads SGDLS; CDR2 reads YYNGEE. The CDR3 loop spans 13 amino acids.

This TCR was recovered from a man aged 18 to 29 in good health. V gene TRBV9 combines with J gene TRBJ2-7; perhaps TRBD1 as D (6 bases). The sequenced sample was naive CD8+ T cells sorted from blood. CDR3 DNA sequence: TGTGCCAGCAGCGTAACGGACAGCTACGAGCAGTACTTC. Amino acid sequence: CASSVTDSYEQYF.